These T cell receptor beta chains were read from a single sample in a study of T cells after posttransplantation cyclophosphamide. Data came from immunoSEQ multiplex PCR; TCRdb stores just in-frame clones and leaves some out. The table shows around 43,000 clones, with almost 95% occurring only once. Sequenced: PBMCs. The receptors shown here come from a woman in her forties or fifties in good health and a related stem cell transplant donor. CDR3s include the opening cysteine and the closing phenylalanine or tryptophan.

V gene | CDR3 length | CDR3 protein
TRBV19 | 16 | CASSMVAEASTDTQYF
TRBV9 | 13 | CASSPGTDNEQFF
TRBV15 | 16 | CATSRDWTRGYHEQFF
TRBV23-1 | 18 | CASSRATGTGVASYEQYF
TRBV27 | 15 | CASSSADSPNTEAFF
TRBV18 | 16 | CASSPGRTGDTGELFF
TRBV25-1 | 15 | CASSEEGLDNSPLHF
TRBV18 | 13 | CASSPQRGNIQYF
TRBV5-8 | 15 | CASSLGQAVPDTQYF
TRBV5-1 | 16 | CASSLEGTGSFYGYTF
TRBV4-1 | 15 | CASTPTDSNNQPQHF
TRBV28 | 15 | CASREMGGADTEAFF
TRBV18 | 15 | CASSTMTVANYGYTF
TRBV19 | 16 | CASSIGPRRDTGELFF
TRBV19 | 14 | CASSIISANYGYTF
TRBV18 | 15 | CASSPGGIYDTEAFF
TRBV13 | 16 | CASSSSGVPGEETQYF
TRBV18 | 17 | CASSRAPRGANNSPLHF
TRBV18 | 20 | CASSPLDRTRSLGTGNTIYF
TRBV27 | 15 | CASSQTANAYNEQFF
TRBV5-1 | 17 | CASSPAIGSNSGNTIYF
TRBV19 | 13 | CASSIAADYEQYF
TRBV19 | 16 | CASSIKDRVRNTEAFF
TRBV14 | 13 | CASSPTGYTEAFF
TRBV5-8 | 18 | CASISDSELFSGANVLTF
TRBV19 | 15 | CASSSKAQVVGELFF
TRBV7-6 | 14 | CASSLGTGGETQYF
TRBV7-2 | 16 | CASTSGGGHLNYGYTF
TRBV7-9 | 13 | CASSRDSRDEQFF
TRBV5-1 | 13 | CASSSHSPNEQFF
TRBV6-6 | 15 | CASSYLSTGDSEQFF
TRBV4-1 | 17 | CASSQDQASGTYNEQFF
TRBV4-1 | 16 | CASSPFGLAGAYEQYF
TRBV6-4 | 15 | CASSATGGGKDEQYF
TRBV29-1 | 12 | CSVAGSRETQYF
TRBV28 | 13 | CASSETGLGKLFF
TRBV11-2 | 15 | CASSPRERGLGLAFF
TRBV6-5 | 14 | CASSSGLSSYEQYF
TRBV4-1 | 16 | CASSHESGTGAYEQYF
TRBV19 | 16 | CASSSHGTGFTDTQYF
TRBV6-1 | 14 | CASRHAGVQETQYF
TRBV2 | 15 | CASSGWGQGSNEQYF
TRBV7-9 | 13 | CASSTTFGETQYF
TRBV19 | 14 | CASTAGTTQETQYF
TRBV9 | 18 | CASSEPPDASYSYNEQFF
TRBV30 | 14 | CAWSGRNRLVEQYF
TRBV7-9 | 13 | CASSLNTNTEAFF
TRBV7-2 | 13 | CASSREANYGYTF
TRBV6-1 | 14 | CASTPGVGEETQYF
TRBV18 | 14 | CASSPIKADTEAFF
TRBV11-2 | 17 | CASSRTRTDTESYEQYF
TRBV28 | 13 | CASSPSSVQPQHF
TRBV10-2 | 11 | CASSMASDIAF
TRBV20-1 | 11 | CSASLGNTIYF
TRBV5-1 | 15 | CASSRIRQGSDGYTF
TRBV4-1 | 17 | CASSQDLQGANTGELFF
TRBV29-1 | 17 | CSVEGGQGGITNYGYTF
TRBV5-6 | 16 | CASSSDRGHSNQPQHF
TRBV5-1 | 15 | CASSLSHPSTDTQYF
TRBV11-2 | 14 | CASSTGNSGNTIYF